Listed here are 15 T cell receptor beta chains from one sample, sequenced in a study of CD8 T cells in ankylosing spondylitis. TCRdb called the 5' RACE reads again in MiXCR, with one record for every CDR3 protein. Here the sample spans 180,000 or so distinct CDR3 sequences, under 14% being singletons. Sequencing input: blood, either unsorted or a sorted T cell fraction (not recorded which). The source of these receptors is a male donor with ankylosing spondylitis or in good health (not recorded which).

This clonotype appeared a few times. The CDR3 DNA sequence: TGTGCCAGCAGCCCCCCGGGACAGGGACAGCCCCAGCATTTT. Amino acids: CASSPPGQGQPQHF. This sequence joins TRBV11-2 and TRBJ1-5; 9 nucleotides match TRBD1. There are 14 residues in the CDR3. V lost 5 bases and J lost 7; bases outside the gene matches: 6. Germline V gives CDR1 SGHAT, CDR2 FQNNGV.

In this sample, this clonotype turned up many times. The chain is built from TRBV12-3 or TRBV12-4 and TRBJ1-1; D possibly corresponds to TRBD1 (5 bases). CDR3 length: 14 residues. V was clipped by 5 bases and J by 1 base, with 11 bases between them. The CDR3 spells CASSKTVRNTEAFF. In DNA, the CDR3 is TGTGCCAGCAGTAAGACAGTCAGGAACACTGAAGCTTTCTTT.

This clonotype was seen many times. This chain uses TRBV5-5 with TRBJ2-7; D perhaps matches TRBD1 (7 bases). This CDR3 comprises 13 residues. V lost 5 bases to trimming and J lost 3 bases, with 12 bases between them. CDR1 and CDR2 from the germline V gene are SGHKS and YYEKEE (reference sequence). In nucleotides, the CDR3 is TGTGCCAGCAGAAGACAGGGAGGCTACGAGCAGTACTTC. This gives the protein CASRRQGGYEQYF.

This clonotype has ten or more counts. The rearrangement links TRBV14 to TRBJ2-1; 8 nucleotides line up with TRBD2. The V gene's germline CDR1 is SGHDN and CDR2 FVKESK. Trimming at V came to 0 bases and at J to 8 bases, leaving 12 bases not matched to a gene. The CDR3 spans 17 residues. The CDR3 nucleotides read TGTGCCAGCAGCCAAGATTTGAAATCACCGGGGGGGTATGAGCAGTTCTTC. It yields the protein CASSQDLKSPGGYEQFF.

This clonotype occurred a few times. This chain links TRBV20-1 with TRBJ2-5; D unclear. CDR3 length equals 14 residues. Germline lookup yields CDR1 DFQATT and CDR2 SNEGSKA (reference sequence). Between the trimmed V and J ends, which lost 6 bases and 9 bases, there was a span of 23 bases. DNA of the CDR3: TGCAGTGCCTCCCCTGGACCCGTAATTCTGTCCCAGTACTTC. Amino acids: CSASPGPVILSQYF.

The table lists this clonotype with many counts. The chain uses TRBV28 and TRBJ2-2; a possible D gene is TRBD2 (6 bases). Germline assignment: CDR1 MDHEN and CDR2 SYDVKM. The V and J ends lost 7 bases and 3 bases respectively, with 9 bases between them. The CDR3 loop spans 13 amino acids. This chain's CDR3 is CASIRRDTGELFF. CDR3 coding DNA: TGTGCCAGCATTAGGAGGGACACCGGGGAGCTGTTTTTT.

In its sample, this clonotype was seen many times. CDR3 DNA: TGTGCCAGCAGTTTACGGATAGGGGTGGCGGGGTCCCCACGGAGGTCCTACAATGAGCAGTTCTTC. Translated, it gives CASSLRIGVAGSPRRSYNEQFF. This chain uses TRBV27 with TRBJ2-1; possible D gene TRBD2, 6 bases. Germline-derived CDR1 and CDR2 are MNHEY and SMNVEV (reference sequence). This CDR3 spans 22 amino acids. V lost 2 bases and J lost 1, with 30 bases in between.

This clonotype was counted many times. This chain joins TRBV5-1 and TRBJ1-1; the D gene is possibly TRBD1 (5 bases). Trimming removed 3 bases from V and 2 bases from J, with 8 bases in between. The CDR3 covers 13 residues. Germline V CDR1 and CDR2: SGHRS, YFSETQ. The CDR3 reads CASSSGANTEAFF. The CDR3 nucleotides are TGCGCCAGCAGCTCCGGGGCCAACACTGAAGCTTTCTTT.

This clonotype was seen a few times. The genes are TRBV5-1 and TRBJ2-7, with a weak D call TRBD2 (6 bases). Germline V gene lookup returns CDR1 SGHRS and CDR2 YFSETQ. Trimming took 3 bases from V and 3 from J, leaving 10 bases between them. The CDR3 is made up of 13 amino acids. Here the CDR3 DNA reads TGCGCCAGCAGCTGGGACTTAAACTACGAGCAGTACTTC. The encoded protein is CASSWDLNYEQYF.

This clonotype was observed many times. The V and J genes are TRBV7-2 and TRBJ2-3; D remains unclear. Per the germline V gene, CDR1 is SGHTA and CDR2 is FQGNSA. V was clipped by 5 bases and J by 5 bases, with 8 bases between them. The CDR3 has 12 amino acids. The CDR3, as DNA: TGTGCCAGCAGCCGTGCCGGAGATACGCAGTATTTT. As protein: CASSRAGDTQYF.

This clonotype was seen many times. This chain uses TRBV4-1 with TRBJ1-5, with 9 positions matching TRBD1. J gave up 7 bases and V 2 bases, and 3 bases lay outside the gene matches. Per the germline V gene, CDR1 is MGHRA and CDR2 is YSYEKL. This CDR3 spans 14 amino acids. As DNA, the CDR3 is TGCGCCAGCAGCCAACGACAGGGGGGACAGCCCCAGCATTTT. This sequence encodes CASSQRQGGQPQHF.

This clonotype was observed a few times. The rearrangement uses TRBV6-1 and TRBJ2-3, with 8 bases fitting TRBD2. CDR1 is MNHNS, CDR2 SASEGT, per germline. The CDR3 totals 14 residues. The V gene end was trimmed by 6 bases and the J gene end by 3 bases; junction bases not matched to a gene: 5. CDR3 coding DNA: TGTGCCAGCAGCGGGGGGGCAGGGACAGATACGCAGTATTTT. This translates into CASSGGAGTDTQYF.

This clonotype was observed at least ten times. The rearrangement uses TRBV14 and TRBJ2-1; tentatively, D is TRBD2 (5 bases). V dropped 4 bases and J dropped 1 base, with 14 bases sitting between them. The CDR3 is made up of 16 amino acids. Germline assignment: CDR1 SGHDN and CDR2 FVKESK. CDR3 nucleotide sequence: TGTGCCAGCAGCCCGGAGGAGCCGGGGTCCTACAATGAGCAGTTCTTC. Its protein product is CASSPEEPGSYNEQFF.

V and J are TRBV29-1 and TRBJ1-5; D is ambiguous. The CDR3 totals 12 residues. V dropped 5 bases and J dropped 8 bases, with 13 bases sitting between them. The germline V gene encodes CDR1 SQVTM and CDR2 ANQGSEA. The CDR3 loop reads CSVRIDGEPQHF. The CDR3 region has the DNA TGCAGCGTTAGGATAGACGGGGAGCCCCAGCATTTT.

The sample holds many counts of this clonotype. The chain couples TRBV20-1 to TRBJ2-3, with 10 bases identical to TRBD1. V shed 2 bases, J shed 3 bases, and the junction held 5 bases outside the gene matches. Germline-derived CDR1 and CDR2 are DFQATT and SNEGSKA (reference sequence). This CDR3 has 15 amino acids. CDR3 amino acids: CSARTGQGRTDTQYF. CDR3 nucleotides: TGCAGTGCTAGAACGGGACAGGGGAGGACAGATACGCAGTATTTT.